This TCR beta chain was identified in a study of blood T cell repertoires in COVID-19. Study background: Donors in the United States, Italy and Spain gave samples during acute or convalescent COVID-19.

The repertoire was sequenced with immunoSEQ multiplex PCR; TCRdb's copy has only in-frame clones and lacks some. The sample carries some 180,000 clones, around four fifths recorded once. V lost 5 bases, J lost 7 bases, and 9 bases stayed unmatched. The CDR3 is 16 residues long. Germline CDR1 reads SGHRS; CDR2 reads YFSETQ. This clone was counted at least ten times. This TCR came from a woman between 35 and 50 years old with COVID-19, enrolled during active disease. The chain uses TRBV5-1 and TRBJ1-6, with 10 positions matching TRBD1. Input material: peripheral blood. The CDR3 reads CASRNTPGQGNSPLHF. CDR3 coding DNA: TGCGCCAGCAGAAATACTCCGGGACAGGGGAATTCACCCCTCCACTTT. Full variable domain (remainder filled in from reference TRBV5-1 and TRBJ1-6): KAGVTQTPRYLIKTRGQQVTLSCSPISGHRSVSWYQQTPGQGLQFLFEYFSETQRNKGNFPGRFSGRQFSNSRSEMNVSTLELGDSALYLCASRNTPGQGNSPLHFGNGTRLTVT.